This TCR beta chain was profiled in a study of regulatory T cells in long-lasting Graves disease. Time point here: newly diagnosed GD, antithyroid drugs for less than 3 months. The TCR library was made from RNA that had been extracted from PBMCs in TRIzol. CDR3 length: 14 amino acids. Trimming took 5 bases from V and 4 from J, leaving 11 bases between them. Ten or more counts support this clonotype. Its antigen is not identified. Study-wide findings and caveats: Persistent Graves' patients showed less TCR diversity than newly diagnosed ones.

The TCR beta library used iRepertoire HTBI primers with Arm-PCR amplification of CDR3. TCRdb re-analysed the multiplex PCR reads in MiXCR, keeping a single row per CDR3 protein. The sample has roughly 610,000 distinct CDR3 sequences, less than 20% seen once; the top ten hold about 20%. This sample also belongs to another study, concerning T cells in Graves' hyperthyroidism and ophthalmopathy. This second study says: Hyperthyroidism in the patients, aged 18 to 65, was newly diagnosed and under 2 months in duration. The majority of expanded thyroid clonotypes above 0.001 also appeared in blood. Researchers report that a 13 V-J model separated ophthalmopathy from stable hyperthyroidism.

The sequences come from peripheral blood mononuclear cells (PBMCs), collected at new diagnosis, from a patient treated with antithyroid drugs. V is TRBV12-3 or TRBV12-4 and J is TRBJ1-4; D not certain. The receptor comes from a woman aged 25 to 39 with Graves disease. The CDR3 sequence is CASSLTERNEKLFF. The CDR3 nucleotides read TGTGCCAGCAGTCTAACAGAACGTAATGAAAAACTGTTTTTT.